Presented here are 4 T cell receptor beta chains from one specimen sequenced in a study of blood T cell repertoires in COVID-19. TCRdb keeps only in-frame clones here, not all; method: immunoSEQ multiplex PCR. The profile shows around 65,000 clones, approximately 79% of them singletons. Material: peripheral blood. The receptors were sampled from a man older than 75 with active COVID-19.

In nucleotides, the CDR3 is TGTGCCAGCAGCTTAGGTCTAGCAGTCACCGGGGAGCTGTTTTTT. Residues: CASSLGLAVTGELFF. This sequence joins TRBV7-2 and TRBJ2-2; possible D gene TRBD2, 5 bases. The CDR3 contains 15 residues. The V gene lost 1 base and the J gene lost 4 bases, with 10 bases spanning the gap. In germline, CDR1 is SGHTA, CDR2 FQGNSA.

This clone was detected a few times. The chain recombines TRBV19 with TRBJ1-2, with TRBD1 as a possible D gene (5 bases). Trimming took 7 bases from V and 4 from J, leaving 16 bases between them. This CDR3 has 14 residues. In germline, CDR1 is LNHDA, CDR2 SQIVND (reference sequence). The CDR3 reads CASTTPSGGYGYTF. CDR3 nucleotides: TGTGCCAGTACCACACCCTCGGGGGGCTATGGCTACACCTTC.

This chain connects TRBV5-6 to TRBJ2-4, with D possibly TRBD2 on 6 matching bases. CDR1 and CDR2 from the germline V gene are SGHDT and YYEEEE. Trimming pared 0 bases from V and 3 bases from J, leaving 16 bases between. This CDR3 contains 17 residues. CDR3 nucleotides: TGTGCCAGCAGCTTGGAAGGGTCGCTCGGGGGCAAAAACATTCAGTACTTC. Its translation: CASSLEGSLGGKNIQYF.

The V call is TRBV5-1, the J call TRBJ2-2; TRBD2 matches 7 bases. The CDR3 is made up of 14 amino acids. Germline trimming cut 4 bases from V and 7 bases from J; bases unmatched to any gene: 7. Germline-derived CDR1 and CDR2 are SGHRS and YFSETQ. The CDR3 region has the DNA TGCGCCAGCAGCGACCTGTCGGGGGGCGGGGAGCTGTTTTTT. Protein sequence: CASSDLSGGGELFF.